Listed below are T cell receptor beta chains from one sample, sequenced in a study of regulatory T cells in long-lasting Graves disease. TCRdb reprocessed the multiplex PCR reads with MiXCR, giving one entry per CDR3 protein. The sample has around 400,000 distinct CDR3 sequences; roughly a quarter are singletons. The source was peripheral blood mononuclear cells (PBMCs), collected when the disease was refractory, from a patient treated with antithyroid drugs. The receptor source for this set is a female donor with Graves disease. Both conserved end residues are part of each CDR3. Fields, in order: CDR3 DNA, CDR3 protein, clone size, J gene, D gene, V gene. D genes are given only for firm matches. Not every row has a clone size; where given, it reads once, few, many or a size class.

CDR3nt: TGTGCCAGCAGCTTTCCGGGACTAGAGTCCTACGAGCAGTACTTC; CDR3aa: CASSFPGLESYEQYF; abundance: many; j_gene: TRBJ2-7; d_gene: TRBD2; v_gene: TRBV28
CDR3nt: TGTGCCAGCGCCCAGCGGGGCAACCACCAAGAGACCCAGTACTTC; CDR3aa: CASAQRGNHQETQYF; abundance: many; j_gene: TRBJ2-5; d_gene: TRBD2; v_gene: TRBV7-8
CDR3nt: TGCGCCAGCAGCTTGGTTGGACAGCCGAACTACGAGCAGTACTTC; CDR3aa: CASSLVGQPNYEQYF; abundance: few; j_gene: TRBJ2-7; d_gene: .; v_gene: TRBV5-1
CDR3nt: TGTGCCAGTAGTACCGGGACTAGCGGGGGAGAGACCCAGTACTTC; CDR3aa: CASSTGTSGGETQYF; abundance: .; j_gene: TRBJ2-5; d_gene: TRBD2; v_gene: TRBV19
CDR3nt: TGTGCCAGCAGTTACTTCCCCGATCCGGGACTAGCTTACGAGCAGTACTTC; CDR3aa: CASSYFPDPGLAYEQYF; abundance: many; j_gene: TRBJ2-7; d_gene: TRBD2; v_gene: TRBV6-2/TRBV6-3
CDR3nt: TGTGCCAGCCAGGGACTCCCCTACGAGCAGTACTTC; CDR3aa: CASQGLPYEQYF; abundance: .; j_gene: TRBJ2-7; d_gene: .; v_gene: TRBV9
CDR3nt: TGTGCCAGCAGCCTATGGACAGTTGTCTCTGGGGCCAACGTCCTGACTTTC; CDR3aa: CASSLWTVVSGANVLTF; abundance: .; j_gene: TRBJ2-6; d_gene: .; v_gene: TRBV7-2
CDR3nt: TGTGCCAGCAGCGTAGGAGGGACCAGGAACACTGAAGCTTTCTTT; CDR3aa: CASSVGGTRNTEAFF; abundance: .; j_gene: TRBJ1-1; d_gene: .; v_gene: TRBV9
CDR3nt: TGTGCCAGCAGAACCCGGGGGTCCTATAATTCACCCCTCCACTTT; CDR3aa: CASRTRGSYNSPLHF; abundance: many; j_gene: TRBJ1-6; d_gene: .; v_gene: TRBV28
CDR3nt: TGTGCCACCAGCAGAGACCTATGGACGGAGCAAGAGACCCAGTACTTC; CDR3aa: CATSRDLWTEQETQYF; abundance: few; j_gene: TRBJ2-5; d_gene: .; v_gene: TRBV15
CDR3nt: TGCAGTGCTAGGACAGGGGCGATCTATGGCTGCACCTTC; CDR3aa: CSARTGAIYGCTF; abundance: .; j_gene: TRBJ1-2; d_gene: TRBD1; v_gene: TRBV20-1
CDR3nt: TGTGCCAGTCTTGAGACAGGGGGCAATCAGCCCCAGCATTTT; CDR3aa: CASLETGGNQPQHF; abundance: few; j_gene: TRBJ1-5; d_gene: TRBD1; v_gene: TRBV19
CDR3nt: TGTGCCAGCATACCCGGGGGGTATTTCGAGCAGTACTTC; CDR3aa: CASIPGGYFEQYF; abundance: .; j_gene: TRBJ2-7; d_gene: TRBD2; v_gene: TRBV7-2
CDR3nt: TGTGCCAGCACAGGACTAGCGGGAGTTGGAAACTACAATGAGCAGTTCTTC; CDR3aa: CASTGLAGVGNYNEQFF; abundance: .; j_gene: TRBJ2-1; d_gene: TRBD2; v_gene: TRBV28
CDR3nt: TGTGCCAGCAGCCCAGTGATAGCGCAAGAGACCCAGTACTTC; CDR3aa: CASSPVIAQETQYF; abundance: .; j_gene: TRBJ2-5; d_gene: .; v_gene: TRBV7-8
CDR3nt: TGTGCCAGCTCCCCCGGGACAGACTACGAGCAGTACTTC; CDR3aa: CASSPGTDYEQYF; abundance: .; j_gene: TRBJ2-7; d_gene: TRBD1; v_gene: TRBV18
CDR3nt: TGCAGTGCTAGACAAGGAGGGGCGGGAGGATCCTACAATGAGCAGTTCTTC; CDR3aa: CSARQGGAGGSYNEQFF; abundance: .; j_gene: TRBJ2-1; d_gene: TRBD2; v_gene: TRBV20-1
CDR3nt: TGTGCCATCAGCGAGGACAGGACACATCCCTTCTACGAGCAGCACTTC; CDR3aa: CAISEDRTHPFYEQHF; abundance: .; j_gene: TRBJ2-7; d_gene: TRBD1; v_gene: TRBV10-3
CDR3nt: TGTGCCAGCAGCGAAGCTCCGTACAATGAGCAGTTCTTC; CDR3aa: CASSEAPYNEQFF; abundance: once; j_gene: TRBJ2-1; d_gene: .; v_gene: TRBV6-1
CDR3nt: TGCGCCAGCAGCCAAGACCCGGGCAGGGCTGGCTACACCTTC; CDR3aa: CASSQDPGRAGYTF; abundance: few; j_gene: TRBJ1-2; d_gene: .; v_gene: TRBV4-1
CDR3nt: TGTGCCAGCCCGGACGAGCCCTACGAGCAGTACTTC; CDR3aa: CASPDEPYEQYF; abundance: .; j_gene: TRBJ2-7; d_gene: .; v_gene: TRBV6-8
CDR3nt: TGTGCCAGCAGGAGAGGGGACAGGGGCAGATCTGGAAACACCATATATTTT; CDR3aa: CASRRGDRGRSGNTIYF; abundance: many; j_gene: TRBJ1-3; d_gene: TRBD1; v_gene: TRBV12-3/TRBV12-4
CDR3nt: TGTGCCAGCGGAGACCCGAGGACTAGCGGGACTTACGAGCAGTACTTC; CDR3aa: CASGDPRTSGTYEQYF; abundance: .; j_gene: TRBJ2-7; d_gene: TRBD2; v_gene: TRBV7-2